These 32 T cell receptor beta chains came from one sample sequenced in a study of CD8 T cells in ankylosing spondylitis. TCRdb analysed the 5' RACE reads with MiXCR anew, one entry per CDR3 protein. The table has about 140,000 distinct CDR3 sequences, about 6.7% seen once; the top ten hold roughly 12%. Sequenced material: blood, either unsorted or a sorted T cell fraction (not recorded which). These receptors were collected from a female donor with ankylosing spondylitis or in good health (not recorded which).

This clonotype occurred many times. The rearrangement links TRBV30 to TRBJ1-5; a weak D match, TRBD1 (6 bases). The CDR3 loop spans 14 amino acids. The V gene's germline CDR1 is GTSNPN and CDR2 SVGIG (reference sequence). The V gene lost 4 bases and the J gene lost 3 bases, with 13 bases spanning the gap. The CDR3 is CAWTAGQPNQPQHF. The CDR3 region has the DNA TGTGCCTGGACCGCAGGACAGCCCAATCAGCCCCAGCATTTT.

This clonotype has at least ten counts. This chain uses TRBV6-6 with TRBJ2-7, with D possibly being TRBD2 (5 bases). V was shortened by 5 bases and J by 4 bases, with 12 bases between the two germline ends. Germline V CDR1 and CDR2: MNHNY, SVGAGI (reference sequence). The CDR3 runs to 13 residues. The CDR3 is CASSAGPLYEQYF. In DNA, the CDR3 is TGTGCCAGCAGTGCGGGCCCCTTATACGAGCAGTACTTC.

This clonotype appeared many times. The chain uses TRBV4-1 and TRBJ1-6; no reliable D call. Trimming pared 0 bases from V and 9 bases from J, leaving 15 bases between. Germline V gives CDR1 MGHRA, CDR2 YSYEKL. The CDR3 runs 16 residues. CDR3 loop: CASSQDRRRFGSPLHF. The CDR3 nucleotides are TGCGCCAGCAGCCAAGATAGGCGGAGATTTGGTTCACCCCTCCACTTT.

This clonotype was recorded at least ten times. The chain has TRBV25-1 and TRBJ2-7; TRBD1 matches at 10 bases. V lost 10 bases and J lost 1; bases outside the gene matches: 10. From germline, CDR1 is MGHDK and CDR2 SYGVNS. This CDR3 has 15 residues. The CDR3 region is CATMGQGTPSYEQYF. CDR3 nucleotides: TGTGCCACCATGGGACAGGGGACTCCATCCTACGAGCAGTACTTC.

This clonotype showed up many times. The V gene is TRBV5-1, the J gene TRBJ2-7; TRBD1 might be the D (6 bases). V was trimmed by 2 bases and J by 5 bases, leaving 17 bases between them. In germline, CDR1 is SGHRS, CDR2 YFSETQ. The CDR3 runs to 15 residues. CDR3 sequence: CASSFNRDIIDEQYF. DNA for the CDR3: TGCGCCAGCAGCTTTAACAGGGATATCATCGACGAGCAGTACTTC.

This clonotype was recorded many times. The CDR3 DNA sequence: TGTGCCAGCAGCTTGAGGGACTTACTAGCCAAAAACATTCAGTACTTC. It encodes CASSLRDLLAKNIQYF. The J gene is TRBJ2-4, the V gene TRBV5-5; possibly TRBD2 for D (6 bases). There are 16 residues in the CDR3. Trimming pared 1 base from V and 0 bases from J, leaving 11 bases between. CDR1 and CDR2 (germline): SGHKS, YYEKEE (reference sequence). Together with reference TRBV5-5 and TRBJ2-4, the CDR3 gives the full variable domain: DAGVTQSPTHLIKTRGQQVTLRCSPISGHKSVSWYQQVLGQGPQFIFQYYEKEERGRGNFPDRFSARQFPNYSSELNVNALLLGDSALYLCASSLRDLLAKNIQYFGAGTRLSVL.

Ten or more counts support this clonotype. The chain uses TRBV5-1 and TRBJ1-1; D is possibly TRBD1 (5 bases). Trimming removed 4 bases at V and 3 bases at J, with 10 bases between. CDR1 and CDR2 from the germline V gene are SGHRS and YFSETQ. This CDR3 has 13 residues. CDR3 region: CASSDLTDTEAFF. The CDR3, as DNA: TGCGCCAGCAGCGACCTGACAGACACTGAAGCTTTCTTT.

This clonotype appeared a few times. The gene calls are TRBV3-1 and TRBJ1-1, with D unresolved. V was shortened by 4 bases and J by 1 base, with 13 bases between the two germline ends. From germline, CDR1 is LGHDT and CDR2 YNNKEL (reference sequence). This CDR3 region has 15 residues. The CDR3 coding sequence is TGTGCCAGCAGCCCCCTCGAGGGAGCGAACACTGAAGCTTTCTTT. Its translation is CASSPLEGANTEAFF.

This clonotype was observed at least ten times. The V gene is TRBV29-1, the J gene TRBJ2-2; no firm D call. The germline CDR1 and CDR2 sequences are SQVTM and ANQGSEA. The CDR3 has 15 residues. V lost 6 bases, J lost 4 bases, and 18 bases lay in between. The CDR3 here is CSVEILTPPTGELFF. The CDR3 DNA follows: TGCAGCGTCGAAATACTGACACCCCCCACCGGGGAGCTGTTTTTT.

This clonotype was seen at least ten times. The rearrangement links TRBV5-1 to TRBJ2-5, with 7 nucleotides matching TRBD1. CDR1 and CDR2 from the germline V gene are SGHRS and YFSETQ. The CDR3 spans 14 residues. Trimming took 0 bases from V and 5 from J; bases not matched to a gene: 4. The CDR3 coding sequence is TGCGCCAGCAGCTTGGAACAGGGGCTGGAGACCCAGTACTTC. Translated, it gives CASSLEQGLETQYF.

This clonotype has ten or more counts. This chain connects TRBV30 to TRBJ1-1; possibly TRBD1 for D (5 bases). This CDR3 is 13 amino acids long. Trimming took off 3 bases at V and 1 base at J, with 9 bases between the two ends. CDR1 GTSNPN and CDR2 SVGIG come from the germline V gene (reference sequence). In DNA, the CDR3 is TGTGCCTGGAGCGAGGGACCGAACACTGAAGCTTTCTTT. Translated, it gives CAWSEGPNTEAFF.

This clonotype showed up many times. The chain carries TRBV7-2 and TRBJ2-1, with D unclear. Looked up from germline, CDR1 is SGHTA and CDR2 is FQGNSA. V lost 6 bases and J 2 bases, leaving 8 bases between the germline ends. This CDR3 spans 13 amino acids. The CDR3 spells CASSDPTYNEQFF. The CDR3 region has the DNA TGTGCCAGCAGTGACCCAACCTACAATGAGCAGTTCTTC.

In this sample, this clonotype turned up many times. The rearrangement joins TRBV20-1 to TRBJ2-5; tentatively, D is TRBD1 or TRBD2 (6 bases each). CDR1 and CDR2 from the germline V gene are DFQATT and SNEGSKA (reference sequence). The CDR3 totals 13 residues. Trimming removed 2 bases at V and 2 bases at J, with 9 bases between. CDR3 in amino acids: CSARRGGQETQYF. CDR3 DNA sequence: TGCAGTGCTAGAAGAGGGGGGCAAGAGACCCAGTACTTC.

This clonotype has a count of ten or more. The chain employs TRBV15 and TRBJ2-7, with TRBD1 identical over 11 bases. Germline CDR1 and CDR2: LNHNV and YYDKDF (reference sequence). This CDR3 comprises 15 residues. V gave up 5 bases and J gave up 4 bases; unmatched junction bases: 7. As DNA, the CDR3 is TGTGCCACCAGCTGGGGACAGGGGGGCTCTTACGAGCAGTACTTC. It translates to CATSWGQGGSYEQYF. The variable domain in full, with the rest retrieved from reference TRBV15 and TRBJ2-7, is DAMVIQNPRYQVTQFGKPVTLSCSQTLNHNVMYWYQQKSSQAPKLLFHYYDKDFNNEADTPDNFQSRRPNTSFCFLDIRSPGLGDTAMYLCATSWGQGGSYEQYFGPGTRLTVT.

The J gene is TRBJ2-4, the V gene TRBV6-2 or TRBV6-3; 10 bases are a match to TRBD1. The CDR3 loop spans 20 amino acids. V dropped 0 bases and J dropped 1; count of bases not matched to a gene: 12. Per the germline V gene, CDR1 is MNHEY and CDR2 is SVGEGT. The CDR3 sequence is CASSYSMVTGGLGAKNIQYF. CDR3 nucleotides: TGTGCCAGCAGTTACTCGATGGTGACAGGGGGCCTGGGGGCCAAAAACATTCAGTACTTC.

The chain has TRBV6-5 and TRBJ1-2, with D uncertain. Deletions cut 0 bases from V and 4 bases from J, with 9 bases between. The CDR3 is 14 amino acids. The V gene's germline CDR1 is MNHEY and CDR2 SVGAGI. The DNA of the CDR3 is TGTGCCAGCAGTTACTCGAGGCAGTTCTATGGCTACACCTTC. Its translation: CASSYSRQFYGYTF.

This clonotype occurred many times. The chain recombines TRBV12-3 or TRBV12-4 with TRBJ2-2, with a weak D call TRBD1 (5 bases). The V and J ends lost 5 bases and 3 bases respectively, with 7 bases between them. The CDR3 totals 13 residues. The CDR3 nucleotides read TGTGCCAGCAGTAAAGGGGACACCGGGGAGCTGTTTTTT. Translating it yields CASSKGDTGELFF.

This clonotype was picked up a small number of times. The chain links TRBV7-2 to TRBJ1-5; 8 nucleotides line up with TRBD1. CDR1 is SGHTA, CDR2 FQGNSA, per germline. V lost 4 bases to trimming and J lost 2 bases; unmatched junction nucleotides: 1. This CDR3 has 14 amino acids. The DNA for the CDR3 is TGTGCCAGCAGCTCGGGACAGGGCAATCAGCCCCAGCATTTT. It is translated as CASSSGQGNQPQHF.

In this sample, this clonotype turned up many times. The J gene is TRBJ2-3, the V gene TRBV20-1, with D unclear. V was trimmed by 6 bases and J by 0 bases, leaving 4 bases between them. The CDR3 is 11 residues long. CDR1 is DFQATT, CDR2 SNEGSKA, per germline (reference sequence). CDR3 coding DNA: TGCAGTGCAGGGAGCACAGATACGCAGTATTTT. Translation: CSAGSTDTQYF.

This clonotype was counted only a few times. This chain connects TRBV20-1 to TRBJ2-3; TRBD1 might be the D (5 bases). The CDR3 is 18 residues long. The germline V gene encodes CDR1 DFQATT and CDR2 SNEGSKA (reference sequence). Trimming took off 0 bases at V and 2 bases at J, with 21 bases between the two ends. This chain's CDR3 is CSARDLLRTPKNTDTQYF. The CDR3 nucleotides are TGCAGTGCTAGAGATCTCCTAAGGACACCGAAGAACACAGATACGCAGTATTTT.

This clonotype was seen a few times. This chain links TRBV9 with TRBJ1-2, with D maybe TRBD1 (6 bases). This CDR3 has 17 residues. The ends were cut back, 4 bases at V and 4 bases at J, with 23 bases in the middle. Looked up from germline, CDR1 is SGDLS and CDR2 is YYNGEE. The CDR3 DNA reads TGTGCCAGCAGCTCCTCCCAACTGGGGGCGATTGGCTATGGCTACACCTTC. Protein: CASSSSQLGAIGYGYTF.

This clonotype has at least ten counts. This chain connects TRBV7-3 to TRBJ2-7, with D tentatively TRBD1 (6 bases). The V gene lost 1 base and the J gene lost 2 bases, with 12 bases spanning the gap. CDR1 and CDR2 from the germline V gene are SGHTA and FQGTGA. The CDR3 sequence is 15 residues long. The CDR3 DNA is TGTGCCAGCAGCTTAAGTCCAGGGGAGACCTACGAGCAGTACTTC. Translated, it gives CASSLSPGETYEQYF.

Many counts were recorded for this clonotype. This rearrangement joins TRBV5-1 to TRBJ1-6; no clear D. This CDR3 comprises 16 residues. CDR1 is SGHRS, CDR2 YFSETQ, per germline. Trimming stripped 4 bases from V and 10 bases from J, with 21 bases between. CDR3 nucleotides: TGCGCCAGCAGCCCCGACCGGGGTGGAGTAGAATCACCCCTCCACTTT. It encodes CASSPDRGGVESPLHF.

This clonotype was counted many times. V is TRBV27 and J is TRBJ2-1, with a possible D match to TRBD2 (7 bases). Germline CDR1 is MNHEY and CDR2 is SMNVEV (reference sequence). The CDR3 runs to 14 residues. V was clipped by 3 bases and J by 8 bases, with 14 bases between them. The CDR3 DNA reads TGTGCCAGCAGTTTCCGGGGGGCGCGGGATGAGCAGTTCTTC. Amino acids: CASSFRGARDEQFF.

This clonotype came up a few times. The chain recombines TRBV28 with TRBJ2-7; D not certain. Trimming took off 5 bases at V and 7 bases at J, with 18 bases between the two ends. CDR1 and CDR2 from the germline V gene are MDHEN and SYDVKM. This CDR3 contains 14 residues. The CDR3 loop reads CASSTSRSPREQYF. The CDR3 DNA reads TGTGCCAGCAGTACGTCAAGATCCCCTAGGGAGCAGTACTTC.

V is TRBV7-9 and J is TRBJ2-7; D gene uncertain. Germline assignment: CDR1 SEHNR and CDR2 FQNEAQ (reference sequence). V dropped 3 bases and J dropped 6 bases, with 15 bases sitting between them. The CDR3 spans 14 residues. The CDR3 reads CASSLVGNLGEQYF. CDR3 coding DNA: TGTGCCAGCAGCTTGGTGGGCAACTTGGGCGAGCAGTACTTC.

This clonotype was observed many times. V is TRBV25-1 and J is TRBJ1-1; D remains unclear. V gave up 3 bases and J gave up 1 base, with 3 bases separating them. There are 12 residues in the CDR3. Looked up from germline, CDR1 is MGHDK and CDR2 is SYGVNS. CDR3 loop: CASSDSNTEAFF. In DNA, the CDR3 is TGTGCCAGCAGTGATTCGAACACTGAAGCTTTCTTT.

There are many counts of this clonotype. In nucleotides, the CDR3 is TGCAGTGCCGTTCGGGCTGTCCCGAACACCGGGGAGCTGTTTTTT. It encodes CSAVRAVPNTGELFF. V gene TRBV20-1 combines with J gene TRBJ2-2; D is uncertain. V lost 6 bases and J lost 0, with 14 bases in between. The germline CDR1 and CDR2 sequences are DFQATT and SNEGSKA (reference sequence). The CDR3 has 15 residues.

The V and J genes are TRBV4-1 and TRBJ1-4, with D possibly matching TRBD1 (5 bases). This CDR3 is built from 14 residues. Germline values: CDR1 MGHRA, CDR2 YSYEKL. With 0 bases removed from V and 8 bases from J, the gap between germline ends came to 10 bases. Written as DNA, the CDR3 is TGCGCCAGCAGCCAAGAATCCAGGGACGAAAAACTGTTTTTT. It codes for CASSQESRDEKLFF.

Many counts were recorded for this clonotype. V and J are TRBV5-1 and TRBJ2-1; D may be TRBD2 (6 bases). From germline, CDR1 is SGHRS and CDR2 YFSETQ. Deletions cut 4 bases from V and 9 bases from J, with 20 bases between. The CDR3 is 15 amino acids. CDR3 in DNA: TGCGCCAGCAGCCCGACTCGACTAGACGCACGTGAGCAGTTCTTC. Encoded protein: CASSPTRLDAREQFF.

The V gene is TRBV5-1, the J gene TRBJ2-1; 8 nucleotides match TRBD1. Germline lookup yields CDR1 SGHRS and CDR2 YFSETQ. Germline trimming cut 2 bases from V and 6 bases from J; bases unmatched to any gene: 4. The CDR3 extends over 14 amino acids. The CDR3 spells CASSLDRGGNEQFF. The DNA for the CDR3 is TGCGCCAGCAGCTTAGACAGGGGAGGCAATGAGCAGTTCTTC.

This clonotype was detected only a few times. The rearrangement links TRBV5-1 to TRBJ2-1; D remains ambiguous. This CDR3 region has 15 residues. Trimming took off 5 bases at V and 0 bases at J, with 12 bases between the two ends. From germline, CDR1 is SGHRS and CDR2 YFSETQ. The CDR3 region is CASSIRESSYNEQFF. DNA of the CDR3: TGCGCCAGCAGTATCAGAGAAAGCTCCTACAATGAGCAGTTCTTC.